The source of this T cell receptor (beta chain) is a study of beta chain features in type 1 diabetes (dated by TCRdb to 2017 to 2018). Background on the whole study: Mean age, gender distribution, total cell number and subset yield did not differ between patients and healthy donors. Naive and central memory subsets were obtained from all 30 or so donors, but regulatory and stem cell-like memory subsets were isolated from only 8 patients and roughly eight healthy donors. The study compared TCRB repertoires of sorted circulating CD4+ T cell subsets between recently diagnosed type 1 diabetes patients and matched healthy donors. A total of under 120,000,000 sorted cells were examined across all samples, and RNA yield correlated strongly with the number of cells per subset. Here is what the overall study found, with its caveats: Because cDNA was sequenced instead of genomic DNA, activated cells with high expression could be over-represented, although the groups did not differ in activation or CD3 levels. Naive, central memory and regulatory TCRB repertoires appeared to be more alike among patients than among healthy donors. Only small numbers of individuals were included in the HLA sub-analyses, which left unresolved whether HLA type had any influence on TCRB rearrangement. Type 1 diabetes patients showed a moderate but significant shortening of TCRB CDR3 length in all four CD4+ subsets. Patients with type 1 diabetes made fewer insertions and deleted more nucleotides at VDJ recombination sites, implying thymic rearrangement abnormalities. Shorter templates might be favored by PCR, yet because patient and control samples were amplified and corrected together, any such skew would affect both groups equally.

Each donor gave one peripheral blood draw, around 100 mL on average, collected into heparinised tubes. Naive, central memory, regulatory and stem cell-like memory CD4+ T cells were sorted on a BD FACSAria II using a panel including CD45RO, CCR7, CD25, CD127, CD95 and CD27. A purity above 98% was achieved for all sorted populations. Right away, PBMCs were isolated by Lymphoprep density gradient centrifugation and were stained directly, with no culture step. So that batch effects would be minimized, each experiment stained and sorted samples in pairs, pairing one healthy donor with one patient. To note about this clone: This clone's antigen is unknown. A much larger clone sits a single nucleotide away, making a read error possible.

The entire amount of isolated RNA was reverse transcribed using the High Capacity cDNA Reverse Transcription Kit, so the sequenced TCRB transcripts were expressed ones. Deep immunoSEQ sequencing was performed on naive, central memory and regulatory T cell samples, with an average of roughly 3.3 million total reads per sample. Sorted cells were lysed in RLT buffer and RNA was extracted with DNase-treated RNeasy Micro or Mini kits, depending on cell number. Each cell subset was processed on its own to prevent cross-contamination, while patient and healthy donor samples were processed together. The immunoSEQ multiplex PCR was used to amplify TCRB sequences from cDNA, generating 87-bp fragments that spanned the CDR3 region. Sequencing of the amplicons was performed on the Illumina HiSeq platform. In the original analysis: PCR bias was computationally corrected using synthetic template baselines, reads within Hamming distance 2 were collapsed, and singletons that could not be merged were discarded. Reads were aligned to IMGT to assign V, D and J genes, CDR3 length, and insertions or deletions at six rearrangement sites. Within each subset, clonotype counts were normalized to sorted cell number, and only after that were true diversity and Gini coefficients computed with the tcR R package. The overlap coefficient, calculated on TCRB nucleotide sequences, was used to quantify repertoire sharing. TCRdb re-hosts the immuneACCESS table, in-frame sequences only. Its copies lack some clones; in the studies checked, an unresolved V gene accounts for under half of them, and the cause for the rest is not known. V, J and clone size reflect that table, while D and trimming were determined from the DNA. The sample table shows 95,000 to 150,000 clones, and over 15% are seen once. The ten largest clones take up 2% to 2.5% of the sample.

From cysteine to phenylalanine, the CDR3 is 12 amino acids long. The only DNA kept is the CDR3, 36 bases in frame from the first base. The junction shows trimming of 0 bases on V and 3 bases on J, plus 4 bases between the germline ends. The germline V gene (reference sequence) yields SGHNT for CDR1 and YYREEE for CDR2. This chain joins TRBV5-4 to TRBJ2-7; the D gene cannot be resolved reliably. Sequencing used central memory CD4+ T cells from blood. This clonotype was sampled from a man younger than 40 with type 1 diabetes. The nucleotide sequence is TGTGCCAGCAGCTTGGGCAACTACGAGCAGTACTTC. It specifies CASSLGNYEQYF.